Each of the 10 T cell receptor beta chains below was sequenced from the same sample in a study of identical twins. TCRdb re-derived calls from the 5' RACE reads in MiXCR, one entry per CDR3 protein. The table has about 1.7 million distinct CDR3 sequences, about 32% seen once; the top ten hold over 0.25%. Sequences were obtained from cord blood. These receptors were obtained from a newborn girl in good health.

Details on this clonotype: Just one base apart from a much larger clone, this may be a read error. Without the conserved terminal phenylalanine or tryptophan, this CDR3 likely stems from a read error. The rearrangement uses TRBV11-2 and TRBJ2-7, with 14 bases matching TRBD2. This CDR3 is built from 14 residues. CDR1 is SGHAT and CDR2 is FQNNGV in the germline V gene. Unmatched junction bases numbered 0, after V lost 4 bases and J lost 4 bases. CDR3 sequence reads: CASSWTSGRYEQYL. Here the CDR3 DNA reads TGTGCCAGCAGCTGGACTAGCGGGAGGTACGAGCAGTACTTA.

The V and J genes are TRBV14 and TRBJ1-4; 9 nucleotides align to TRBD1. Losses at the gene ends were 5 bases for V and 8 bases for J; bases not matched to a gene: 9. Looked up from germline, CDR1 is SGHDN and CDR2 is FVKESK. There are 15 residues in the CDR3. The CDR3 sequence is CASSARQGTGEKLFF. Here the CDR3 DNA reads TGTGCCAGCAGCGCGCGACAGGGGACAGGGGAAAAACTGTTTTTT.

The rearrangement links TRBV6-6 to TRBJ2-3; TRBD2 matches at 10 bases. The J segment lost 6 bases and the V segment lost 2 bases, leaving 11 bases of the junction unmatched. This CDR3 has 17 amino acids. From germline, CDR1 is MNHNY and CDR2 SVGAGI (reference sequence). The CDR3 DNA follows: TGTGCCAGCAGTTACGGCCGGACTAGCGGTAGGGGGGATACGCAGTATTTT. Its translation: CASSYGRTSGRGDTQYF.

The V call is TRBV20-1, the J call TRBJ2-7, with D hard to call. With the DNA end fitting TRBJ2-5 better, the J assignment may be wrong. This CDR3 comprises 12 residues. Germline values: CDR1 DFQATT, CDR2 SNEGSKA (reference sequence). The CDR3 is CSVIDTQETQYF. The CDR3 nucleotides read TGCAGTGTTATAGACACGCAAGAGACCCAGTACTTC.

This chain connects TRBV28 to TRBJ1-5; D gene unclear. Germline loops: CDR1 MDHEN, CDR2 SYDVKM. V was shortened by 2 bases and J by 3 bases, with 17 bases between the two germline ends. This CDR3 is 17 amino acids long. The CDR3 sequence is CASSLSITTSFNQPQHF. The CDR3, as DNA: TGTGCCAGCAGTTTAAGTATTACAACAAGCTTCAATCAGCCCCAGCATTTT. Full variable domain (outside the CDR3, taken from reference TRBV28 and TRBJ1-5): DVKVTQSSRYLVKRTGEKVFLECVQDMDHENMFWYRQDPGLGLRLIYFSYDVKMKEKGDIPEGYSVSREKKERFSLILESASTNQTSMYLCASSLSITTSFNQPQHFGDGTRLSIL.

This chain uses TRBV4-2 with TRBJ2-3; D unresolved. Trimming removed 0 bases at V and 3 bases at J, with 10 bases between. The germline V gene has CDR1 LGHNA and CDR2 YNFKEQ. The CDR3 is 15 amino acids. CDR3 sequence reads: CASSQEWEGTDTQYF. DNA for the CDR3: TGTGCCAGCAGCCAAGAGTGGGAAGGGACAGATACGCAGTATTTT.

The chain employs TRBV7-9 and TRBJ1-1; D call uncertain. The CDR3 totals 13 residues. Trimming took off 4 bases at V and 2 bases at J, with 8 bases between the two ends. Germline loops: CDR1 SEHNR, CDR2 FQNEAQ (reference sequence). CDR3 sequence (DNA): TGTGCCAGCAGCTCTTGGTCTAACACTGAAGCTTTCTTT. Translated: CASSSWSNTEAFF. The full variable domain, rest sourced from reference TRBV7-9 and TRBJ1-1, is DTGVSQNPRHKITKRGQNVTFRCDPISEHNRLYWYRQTLGQGPEFLTYFQNEAQLEKSRLLSDRFSAERPKGSFSTLEIQRTEQGDSAMYLCASSSWSNTEAFFGQGTRLTVV.

This clonotype was seen a handful of times. The chain uses TRBV27 and TRBJ2-1; weak D call: TRBD2 (5 bases). The CDR3 is 13 amino acids. The V gene's germline CDR1 is MNHEY and CDR2 SMNVEV (reference sequence). Trimming took 1 base from V and 8 from J, leaving 9 bases between them. In nucleotides, the CDR3 is TGTGCCAGCAGTTTATGGGAGCGAGATGAGCAGTTCTTC. Residues: CASSLWERDEQFF.

A note on this clonotype: One base away lies a much larger clone, so this may be a sequencing read error. The V and J genes are TRBV29-1 and TRBJ2-4, with a tentative D call TRBD1 (6 bases). The CDR3 is 13 residues long. Germline V lookup: CDR1 SQVTM, CDR2 ANQGSEA. The CDR3 loop reads CSVLYRAKNIQDF. The CDR3 DNA sequence: TGCAGCGTATTATACAGGGCCAAAAACATTCAGGACTTC.

This chain links TRBV9 with TRBJ2-3; D unclear. Germline loops: CDR1 SGDLS, CDR2 YYNGEE. This CDR3 spans 15 amino acids. The V end lost 0 bases, the J end lost 1 base, and 9 bases lay between the germline ends. The chain's CDR3 is CASSVGQERTDTQYF. The DNA for the CDR3 is TGTGCCAGCAGCGTAGGGCAGGAACGCACAGATACGCAGTATTTT.